This entry is about one T cell receptor (beta chain). The antigen remains undetermined. Isolated RNA was reverse transcribed into cDNA used as the sequencing template. Profiling relied on immunoSEQ multiplex PCR, and the TCRdb table lists in-frame clones only, not all of them. The table lists around 110,000 clones, roughly 55% of them singletons. The treatment is: oral pan-JAK inhibitor, 5-10 mg twice daily. Peripheral blood and lesional scalp punch biopsies came from alopecia areata patients. This sample was taken from a study of CD8+ T cells in alopecia areata. Study at large: Affected scalp percentage gauged treated patients' severity.

Study-level points and caveats: Because of a solitary nonresponder, the connection of baseline CD8+ expansion to response stays uncertain. During tofacitinib treatment, many expanded lesional clones remained in scalp and blood.

The sequencing used CD8+ T cells sorted from blood, collected at week 24, from a patient treated with tofacitinib. The sequence was collected from a human donor with alopecia areata.

CDR3 nucleotides: TGTGCCAGTAGTATAATATTGTGGGACCCCCTCCACTTT. Its protein is CASSIILWDPLHF. J is TRBJ1-6 and V is TRBV19; possible D gene TRBD1, 5 bases. This CDR3 comprises 13 residues. The V and J ends lost 2 bases and 13 bases respectively, with 12 bases between them. CDR1 is LNHDA, CDR2 SQIVND, per germline (reference sequence).